This section outlines one TCR beta chain sequence together with its context. No antigen is known for it. Other DNA sequences in this specimen translate into the identical CDR3. The sample comes from a study of shared clonotypes between healthy human individuals. Findings and caveats of the study: Naive subsets, compared against memory subsets, generally had larger estimated richness values.

This table comes from immunoSEQ multiplex PCR, and its TCRdb copy is limited to in-frame clones, with some not included. The sample records approximately 2.1 million clones, about 92% being singletons. Germline values: CDR1 SGHRS, CDR2 YFSETQ. Trimming pared 2 bases from V and 5 bases from J, leaving 8 bases between. This CDR3 is built from 13 residues. The source material was naive CD4+ T cells from PBMCs. Documented subset: CD45RA+ positively selected. The chain carries TRBV5-1 and TRBJ2-1; D is perhaps TRBD1 (6 bases). The clonotype originates from a man aged 18 to 29 in good health. Some clones in this sample may be carry-over from other donors' samples. CDR3 nucleotide sequence: TGCGCCAGCAGCTTTGGACAGAACAATGAGCAGTTCTTC. The encoded protein is CASSFGQNNEQFF.